This TCR beta chain was sequenced in a study of shared clonotypes between healthy human individuals. Study-wide results and limits: Compared with memory subsets, naive subsets generally had larger estimated richness.

Points on this clone: Its cognate antigen is unknown. Other DNA sequences in this sample translate to the same CDR3.

In the naive CD8 group, cells lacked CD45RO and were positively selected for CCR7, so terminally differentiated effector memory CD45RA+ cells were left out. Genomic DNA belonging to each subset was distributed in equal measure over several immunoSEQ plates. Clones were read by immunoSEQ multiplex PCR, and TCRdb kept only the in-frame ones, dropping some. Of about 2.2 million clones detected, 85% to 95% appear once; the ten largest clones hold 1.5% to 2%. Trimming removed 1 base from V and 3 bases from J, with 6 bases in between. Looked up from germline, CDR1 is SGHAT and CDR2 is FQNNGV. The CDR3 loop spans 14 amino acids.

This chain joins TRBV11-2 and TRBJ2-2, with D hard to call. The receptor's source is a man aged 18 to 30 in good health. Some clones in this sample may be carry-over from other donors' samples. Sample: naive CD8+ T cells from PBMCs. CDR3 region: CASSLGSYTGELFF. The CDR3, as DNA: TGTGCCAGCAGCTTAGGGTCTTACACCGGGGAGCTGTTTTTT.